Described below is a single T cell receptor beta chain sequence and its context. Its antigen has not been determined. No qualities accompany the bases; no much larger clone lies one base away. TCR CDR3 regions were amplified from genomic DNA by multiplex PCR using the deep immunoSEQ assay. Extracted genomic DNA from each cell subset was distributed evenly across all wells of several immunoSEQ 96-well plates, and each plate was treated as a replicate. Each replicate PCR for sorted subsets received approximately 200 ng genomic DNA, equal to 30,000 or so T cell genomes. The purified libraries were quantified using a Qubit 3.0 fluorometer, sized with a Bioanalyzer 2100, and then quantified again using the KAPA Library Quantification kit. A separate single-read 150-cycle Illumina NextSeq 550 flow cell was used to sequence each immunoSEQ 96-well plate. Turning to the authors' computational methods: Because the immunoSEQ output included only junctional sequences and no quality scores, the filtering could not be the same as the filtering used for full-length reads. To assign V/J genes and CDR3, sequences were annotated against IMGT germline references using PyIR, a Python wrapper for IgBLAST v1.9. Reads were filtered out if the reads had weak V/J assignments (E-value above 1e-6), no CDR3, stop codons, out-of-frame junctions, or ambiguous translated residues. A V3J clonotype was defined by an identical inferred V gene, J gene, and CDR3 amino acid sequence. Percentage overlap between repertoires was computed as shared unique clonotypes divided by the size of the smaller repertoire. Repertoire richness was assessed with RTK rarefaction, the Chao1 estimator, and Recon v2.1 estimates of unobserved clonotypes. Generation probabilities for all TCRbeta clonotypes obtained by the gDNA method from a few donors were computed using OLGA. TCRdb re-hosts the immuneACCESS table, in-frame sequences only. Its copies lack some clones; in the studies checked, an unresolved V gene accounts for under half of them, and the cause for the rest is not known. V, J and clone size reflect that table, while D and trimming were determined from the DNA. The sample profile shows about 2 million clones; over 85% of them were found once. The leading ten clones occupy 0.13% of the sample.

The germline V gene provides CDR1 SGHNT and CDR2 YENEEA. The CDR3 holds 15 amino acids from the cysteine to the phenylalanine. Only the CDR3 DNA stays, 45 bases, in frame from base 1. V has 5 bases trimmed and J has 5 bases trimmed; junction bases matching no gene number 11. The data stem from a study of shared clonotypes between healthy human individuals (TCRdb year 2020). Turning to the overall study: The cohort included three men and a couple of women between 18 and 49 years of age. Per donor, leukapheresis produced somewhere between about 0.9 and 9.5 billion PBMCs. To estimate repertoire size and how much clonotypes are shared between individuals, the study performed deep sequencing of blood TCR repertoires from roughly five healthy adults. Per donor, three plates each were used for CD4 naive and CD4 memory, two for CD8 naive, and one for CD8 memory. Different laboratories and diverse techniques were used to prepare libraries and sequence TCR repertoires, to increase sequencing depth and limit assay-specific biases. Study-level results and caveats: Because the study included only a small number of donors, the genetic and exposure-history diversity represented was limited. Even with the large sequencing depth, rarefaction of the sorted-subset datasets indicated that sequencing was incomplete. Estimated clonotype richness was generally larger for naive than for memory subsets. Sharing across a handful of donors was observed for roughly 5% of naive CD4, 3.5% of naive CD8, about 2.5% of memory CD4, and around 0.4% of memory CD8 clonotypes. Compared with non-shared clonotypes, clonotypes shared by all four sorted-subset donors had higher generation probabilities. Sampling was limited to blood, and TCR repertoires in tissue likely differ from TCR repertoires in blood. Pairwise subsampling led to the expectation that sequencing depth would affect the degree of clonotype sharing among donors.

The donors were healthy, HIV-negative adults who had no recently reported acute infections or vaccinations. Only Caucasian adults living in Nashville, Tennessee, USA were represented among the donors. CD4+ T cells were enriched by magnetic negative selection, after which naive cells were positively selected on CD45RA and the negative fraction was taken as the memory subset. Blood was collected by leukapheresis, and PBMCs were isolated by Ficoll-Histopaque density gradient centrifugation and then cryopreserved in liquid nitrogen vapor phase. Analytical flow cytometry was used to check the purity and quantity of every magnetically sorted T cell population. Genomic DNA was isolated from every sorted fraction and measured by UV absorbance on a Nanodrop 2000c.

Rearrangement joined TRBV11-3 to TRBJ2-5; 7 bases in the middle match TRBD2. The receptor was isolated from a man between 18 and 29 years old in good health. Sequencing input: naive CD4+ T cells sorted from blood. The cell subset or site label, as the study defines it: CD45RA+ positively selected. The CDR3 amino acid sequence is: CASSPGLVLGETQYF. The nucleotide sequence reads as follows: TGTGCCAGCAGCCCCGGACTAGTCCTGGGCGAGACCCAGTACTTC.